This passage covers 12 T cell receptor beta chains from one sample sequenced in a study of CD4 and CD8 cells across lung adenocarcinoma regions. Via MiXCR, TCRdb re-called the PCR reads, giving one row per CDR3 protein. Among 10,000 to 15,000 distinct CDR3 sequences listed, less than 60% were seen once. Sequenced input: CD8+ T cells from the margin of a lung tumor. Receptors originate from a female donor with lung adenocarcinoma. The CD4 and CD8 labels of this study may be unreliable.

With regard to this clonotype: One end of the junction does not line up with germline, which may come from a read error. This rearrangement joins TRBV10-3 to TRBJ2-1; possibly TRBD2 for D (6 bases). The CDR3 spans 14 residues. The V gene's germline CDR1 is ENHRY and CDR2 SYGVKD. The CDR3 bases are TGTGCCATCAGTCCCGGTACTAGCATCGATGAGCAGTTTTTC. Protein: CAISPGTSIDEQFF.

The DNA for the CDR3 is TGTGCCAGCAGGAACCCGGGGGGGGCGTTCAAAAATATGCAGTATTTT. This encodes CASRNPGGAFKNMQYF. The chain links TRBV6-1 to TRBJ2-3; 8 bases are a match to TRBD2. Germline CDR1 is MNHNS and CDR2 is SASEGT. V trimming: 6 bases; J trimming: 11 bases; junction bases outside the gene matches: 19. This CDR3 contains 16 residues.

This clonotype is categorized as medium-sized. The V and J genes are TRBV6-1 and TRBJ2-2; a weak D match, TRBD2 (6 bases). V lost 6 bases and J lost 0, with 17 bases in between. The length of the CDR3 is 17 residues. Germline V gene sequence: CDR1 MNHNS, CDR2 SASEGT. The CDR3 DNA is TGTGCCAGCAGGGACTACGACTCGTTCGCGAACACCGGGGAGCTGTTTTTT. It is translated as CASRDYDSFANTGELFF.

About this clonotype: The missing conserved phenylalanine or tryptophan at the end of this CDR3 makes a read error likely. V is TRBV6-1 and J is TRBJ2-4; tentatively, D is TRBD2 (5 bases). The end of the DNA is better explained by TRBJ2-1, so the J call may be wrong. From germline, CDR1 is MNHNS and CDR2 SASEGT. The CDR3 has 13 amino acids. This CDR3 is CASSEFIGNIQFL. For the CDR3, the DNA is TGTGCCAGCAGTGAGTTTATCGGGAACATTCAGTTCTTG.

This clonotype was observed a handful of times. V is TRBV30 and J is TRBJ2-5, with TRBD2 identical over 11 bases. Germline V gene lookup returns CDR1 GTSNPN and CDR2 SVGIG (reference sequence). The CDR3 has 17 amino acids. Trimming removed 3 bases from V and 5 bases from J; junction bases left unmatched: 14. The CDR3 sequence is CAWSTKGSGGGVETQYF. The CDR3 nucleotides are TGTGCCTGGAGCACCAAGGGTAGCGGGGGGGGGGTGGAGACCCAGTACTTC.

This clonotype was detected many times. This rearrangement joins TRBV25-1 to TRBJ1-1; D unresolved. With 7 bases removed from V and 1 base from J, the gap between germline ends came to 7 bases. The CDR3 extends over 12 amino acids. Germline lookup yields CDR1 MGHDK and CDR2 SYGVNS. In DNA form, the CDR3 reads TGTGCCAGCACGCCGGGGAACACTGAAGCTTTCTTT. Its translation: CASTPGNTEAFF.

This clonotype has ten or more counts. J is TRBJ2-2 and V is TRBV6-1; TRBD2 agrees at 7 bases. The J segment lost 5 bases and the V segment lost 7 bases, leaving 7 bases of the junction unmatched. The CDR3 has 14 residues. In germline, CDR1 is MNHNS, CDR2 SASEGT. The CDR3 loop is CASIEHGGTGELFF. The CDR3 DNA is TGTGCCAGCATCGAACACGGGGGGACCGGGGAGCTGTTTTTT.

The chain recombines TRBV6-1 with TRBJ2-7, with TRBD1 identical over 8 bases. Unmatched junction bases numbered 6, after V lost 7 bases and J lost 7 bases. The CDR3 runs 12 residues. CDR1 and CDR2 (germline): MNHNS, SASEGT. This CDR3 reads CASTITGGEQYF. The CDR3 bases are TGTGCCAGCACCATTACAGGGGGAGAGCAGTACTTC.

The chain couples TRBV7-2 to TRBJ2-1, with D possibly being TRBD1 (5 bases). The CDR3 has 17 residues. In germline, CDR1 is SGHTA, CDR2 FQGNSA. The ends were cut back, 2 bases at V and 0 bases at J, with 14 bases in the middle. This CDR3 reads CASSLRGQSSSYNEQFF. The CDR3 DNA reads as TGTGCCAGCAGCTTAAGGGGCCAATCGAGCTCCTACAATGAGCAGTTCTTC.

The table lists this clonotype with a count of one. The chain is built from TRBV10-3 and TRBJ2-2, with D possibly matching TRBD2 (6 bases). The J call may be faulty, since TRBJ2-3 better matches the DNA end. CDR1 is ENHRY, CDR2 SYGVKD, per germline. The CDR3 length is 16 residues. The DNA for the CDR3 is TGTGCCACGAGGCCGGGGGAGCTCGCGAGCACCGGGGCGCAGTATTTT. Its protein product is CATRPGELASTGAQYF.

The sample holds many counts of this clonotype. V gene TRBV27 combines with J gene TRBJ1-1; D not certain. From germline, CDR1 is MNHEY and CDR2 SMNVEV (reference sequence). V gave up 1 base and J gave up 10 bases, with 13 bases separating them. This CDR3 comprises 13 residues. The CDR3 region has the DNA TGTGCCAGCAGTTTATTTGAAACTGGACGAGCTTTCTTT. Residues: CASSLFETGRAFF.

The J gene is TRBJ2-6, the V gene TRBV27; no firm D call. CDR3 length: 13 amino acids. The ends were cut back, 5 bases at V and 0 bases at J, with 2 bases in the middle. Germline-derived CDR1 and CDR2 are MNHEY and SMNVEV (reference sequence). CDR3 protein: CASSISGANVLTF. For the CDR3, the DNA is TGTGCCAGCAGTATCTCTGGGGCCAACGTCCTGACTTTC.